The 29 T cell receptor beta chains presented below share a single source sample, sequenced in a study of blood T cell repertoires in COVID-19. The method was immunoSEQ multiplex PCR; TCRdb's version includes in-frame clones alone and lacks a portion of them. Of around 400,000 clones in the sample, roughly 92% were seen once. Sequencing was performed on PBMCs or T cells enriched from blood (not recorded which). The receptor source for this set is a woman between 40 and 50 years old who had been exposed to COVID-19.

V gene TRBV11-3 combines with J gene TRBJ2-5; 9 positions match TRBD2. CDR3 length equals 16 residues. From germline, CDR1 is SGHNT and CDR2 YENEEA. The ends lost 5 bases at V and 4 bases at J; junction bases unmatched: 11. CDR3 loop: CASSPRGSGSLETQYF. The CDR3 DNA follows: TGTGCCAGCAGCCCGCGAGGTAGCGGGAGTTTAGAGACCCAGTACTTC.

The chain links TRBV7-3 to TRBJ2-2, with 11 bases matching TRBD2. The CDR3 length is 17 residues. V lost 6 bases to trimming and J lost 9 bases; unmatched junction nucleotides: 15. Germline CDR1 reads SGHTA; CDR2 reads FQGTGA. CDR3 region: CASSQLPGLADERELFF. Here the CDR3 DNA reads TGTGCCAGCAGTCAACTTCCGGGACTAGCGGATGAAAGGGAGCTGTTTTTT.

As DNA, the CDR3 is TGTGCCACCAGTGAGGGGAGGGGTACAGATACGCAGTATTTT. This codes for CATSEGRGTDTQYF. The chain couples TRBV24-1 to TRBJ2-3, with 7 bases aligning to TRBD2. Germline V lookup: CDR1 KGHDR, CDR2 SFDVKD. V was clipped by 4 bases and J by 3 bases; unmatched bases: 3. The CDR3 is 14 residues long.

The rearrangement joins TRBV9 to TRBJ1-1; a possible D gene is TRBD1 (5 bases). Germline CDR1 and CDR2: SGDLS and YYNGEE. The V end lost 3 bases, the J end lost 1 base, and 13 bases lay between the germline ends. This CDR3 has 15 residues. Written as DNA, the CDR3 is TGTGCCAGCAGCGACGACCCGGGGGGGAACACTGAAGCTTTCTTT. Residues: CASSDDPGGNTEAFF.

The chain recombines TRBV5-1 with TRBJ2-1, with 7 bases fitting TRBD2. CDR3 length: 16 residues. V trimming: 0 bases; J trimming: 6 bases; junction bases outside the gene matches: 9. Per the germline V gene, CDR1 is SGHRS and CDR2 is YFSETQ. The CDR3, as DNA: TGCGCCAGCAGCTTGGTCATACTAGCGCCGGCCAATGAGCAGTTCTTC. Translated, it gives CASSLVILAPANEQFF.

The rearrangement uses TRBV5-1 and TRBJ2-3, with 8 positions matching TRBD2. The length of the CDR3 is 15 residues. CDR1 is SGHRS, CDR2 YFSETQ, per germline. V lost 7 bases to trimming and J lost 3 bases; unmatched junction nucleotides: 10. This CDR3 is CASAPGGAQTDTQYF. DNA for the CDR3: TGCGCCAGCGCCCCCGGGGGGGCCCAGACAGATACGCAGTATTTT.

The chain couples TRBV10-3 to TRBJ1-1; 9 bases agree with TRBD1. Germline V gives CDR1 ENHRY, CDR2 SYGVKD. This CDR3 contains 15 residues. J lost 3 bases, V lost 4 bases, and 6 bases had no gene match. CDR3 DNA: TGTGCCATCAGTGTAGCGACAGGGGGGTACACTGAAGCTTTCTTT. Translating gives CAISVATGGYTEAFF.

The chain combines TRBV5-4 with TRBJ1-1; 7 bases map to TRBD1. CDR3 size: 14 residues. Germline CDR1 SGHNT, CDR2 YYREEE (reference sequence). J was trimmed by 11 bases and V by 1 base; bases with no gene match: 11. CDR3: CASSLTMTGSEAFF. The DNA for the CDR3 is TGTGCCAGCAGCTTGACAATGACAGGGAGTGAGGCTTTCTTT. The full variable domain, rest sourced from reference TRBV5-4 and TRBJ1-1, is ETGVTQSPTHLIKTRGQQVTLRCSSQSGHNTVSWYQQALGQGPQFIFQYYREEENGRGNFPPRFSGLQFPNYSSELNVNALELDDSALYLCASSLTMTGSEAFFGQGTRLTVV.

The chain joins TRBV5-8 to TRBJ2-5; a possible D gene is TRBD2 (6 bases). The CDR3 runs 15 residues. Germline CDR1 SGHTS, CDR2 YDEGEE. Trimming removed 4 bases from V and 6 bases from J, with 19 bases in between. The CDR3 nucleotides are TGTGCCAGCAGCCCCCGCTCGGGGGTTGGGAAGACCCAGTACTTC. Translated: CASSPRSGVGKTQYF.

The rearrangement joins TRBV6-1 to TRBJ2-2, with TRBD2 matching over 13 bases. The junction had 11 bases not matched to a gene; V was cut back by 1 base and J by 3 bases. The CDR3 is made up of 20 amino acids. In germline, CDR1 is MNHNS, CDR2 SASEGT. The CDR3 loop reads CASSEVSPTSGRYHTGELFF. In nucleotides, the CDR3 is TGTGCCAGCAGTGAAGTATCGCCGACTAGCGGGAGGTACCACACCGGGGAGCTGTTTTTT.

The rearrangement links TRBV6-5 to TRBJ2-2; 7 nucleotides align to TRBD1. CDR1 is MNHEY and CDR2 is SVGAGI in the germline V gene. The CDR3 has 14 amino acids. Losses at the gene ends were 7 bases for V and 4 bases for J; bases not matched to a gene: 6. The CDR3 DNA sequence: TGTGCCAGCATCCGACAGGGAAGCACCGGGGAGCTGTTTTTT. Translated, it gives CASIRQGSTGELFF.

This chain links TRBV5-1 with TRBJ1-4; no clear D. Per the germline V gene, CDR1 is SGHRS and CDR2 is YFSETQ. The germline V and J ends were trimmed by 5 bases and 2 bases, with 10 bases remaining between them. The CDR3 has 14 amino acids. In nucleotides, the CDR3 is TGCGCCAGCAGACGCGGATGGACTAATGAAAAACTGTTTTTT. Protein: CASRRGWTNEKLFF.

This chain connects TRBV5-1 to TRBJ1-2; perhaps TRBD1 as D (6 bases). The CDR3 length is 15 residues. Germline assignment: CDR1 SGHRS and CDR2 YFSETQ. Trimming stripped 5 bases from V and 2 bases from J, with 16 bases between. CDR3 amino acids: CASRDRTGTNYGYTF. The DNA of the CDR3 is TGCGCCAGCAGGGATAGAACAGGGACGAACTATGGCTACACCTTC.

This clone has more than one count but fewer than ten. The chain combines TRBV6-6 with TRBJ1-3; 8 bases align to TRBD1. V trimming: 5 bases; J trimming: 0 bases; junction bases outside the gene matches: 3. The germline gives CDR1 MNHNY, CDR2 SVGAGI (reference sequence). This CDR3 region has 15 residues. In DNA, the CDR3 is TGTGCCAGCAGTATTGGACAGGGCTCTGGAAACACCATATATTTT. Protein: CASSIGQGSGNTIYF.

The CDR3 bases are TGTGCCAGTAGTATAGTCGGGGGGGTAACGCCTGAAGCTTTCTTT. Residues: CASSIVGGVTPEAFF. The chain is built from TRBV19 and TRBJ1-1; a possible D gene is TRBD1 (5 bases). The ends were cut back, 1 base at V and 6 bases at J, with 15 bases in the middle. The CDR3 totals 15 residues. Germline CDR1 and CDR2: LNHDA and SQIVND (reference sequence). Filled out from reference TRBV19 and TRBJ1-1, the complete variable domain reads DGGITQSPKYLFRKEGQNVTLSCEQNLNHDAMYWYRQDPGQGLRLIYYSQIVNDFQKGDIAEGYSVSREKKESFPLTVTSAQKNPTAFYLCASSIVGGVTPEAFFGQGTRLTVV.

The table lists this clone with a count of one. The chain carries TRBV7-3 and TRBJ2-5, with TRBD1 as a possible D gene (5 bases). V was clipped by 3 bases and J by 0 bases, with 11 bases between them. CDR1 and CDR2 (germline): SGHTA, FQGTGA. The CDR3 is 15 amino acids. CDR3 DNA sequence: TGTGCCAGCAGCTTGGGGCCCCTGTACCAAGAGACCCAGTACTTC. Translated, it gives CASSLGPLYQETQYF.

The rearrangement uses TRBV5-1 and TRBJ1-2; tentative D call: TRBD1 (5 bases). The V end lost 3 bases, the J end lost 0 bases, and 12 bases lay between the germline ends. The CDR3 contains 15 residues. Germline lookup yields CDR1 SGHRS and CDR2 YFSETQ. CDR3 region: CASSSPDTPNYGYTF. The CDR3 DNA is TGCGCCAGCAGCTCGCCGGACACTCCTAACTATGGCTACACCTTC.

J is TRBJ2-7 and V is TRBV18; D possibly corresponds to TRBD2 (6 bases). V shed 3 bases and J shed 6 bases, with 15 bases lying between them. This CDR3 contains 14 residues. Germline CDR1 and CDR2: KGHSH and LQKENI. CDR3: CASSPSGGRGEQYF. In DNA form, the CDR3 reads TGTGCCAGCTCACCCTCAGGAGGGCGGGGCGAGCAGTACTTC.

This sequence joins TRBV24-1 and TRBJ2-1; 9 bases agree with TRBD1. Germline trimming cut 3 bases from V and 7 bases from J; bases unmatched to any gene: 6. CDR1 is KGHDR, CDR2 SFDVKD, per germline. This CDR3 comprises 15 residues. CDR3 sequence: CATSDADRGLNEQFF. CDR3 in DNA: TGTGCCACCAGTGATGCGGACAGGGGATTAAATGAGCAGTTCTTC.

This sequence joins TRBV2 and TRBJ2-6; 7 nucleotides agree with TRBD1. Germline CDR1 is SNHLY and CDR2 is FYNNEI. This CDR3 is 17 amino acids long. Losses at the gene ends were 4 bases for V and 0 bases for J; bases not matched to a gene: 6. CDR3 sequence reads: CASSGDRFSSGANVLTF. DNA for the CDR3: TGTGCCAGCAGTGGGGACAGATTTAGCTCTGGGGCCAACGTCCTGACTTTC. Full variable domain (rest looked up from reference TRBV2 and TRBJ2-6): EPEVTQTPSHQVTQMGQEVILRCVPISNHLYFYWYRQILGQKVEFLVSFYNNEISEKSEIFDDQFSVERPDGSNFTLKIRSTKLEDSAMYFCASSGDRFSSGANVLTFGAGSRLTVL.

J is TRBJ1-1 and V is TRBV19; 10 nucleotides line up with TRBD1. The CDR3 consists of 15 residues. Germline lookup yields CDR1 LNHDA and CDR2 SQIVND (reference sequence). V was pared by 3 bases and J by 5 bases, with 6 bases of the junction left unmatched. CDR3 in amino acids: CASSIDRGLGTEAFF. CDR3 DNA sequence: TGTGCCAGTAGTATTGACAGGGGGCTGGGGACTGAAGCTTTCTTT.

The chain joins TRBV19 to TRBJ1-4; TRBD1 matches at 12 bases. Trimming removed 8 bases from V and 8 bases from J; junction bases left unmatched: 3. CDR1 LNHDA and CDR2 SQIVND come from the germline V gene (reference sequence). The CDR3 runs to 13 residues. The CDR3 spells CASGDRGREKLFF. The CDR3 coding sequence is TGTGCCAGTGGGGACAGGGGGCGCGAAAAACTGTTTTTT.

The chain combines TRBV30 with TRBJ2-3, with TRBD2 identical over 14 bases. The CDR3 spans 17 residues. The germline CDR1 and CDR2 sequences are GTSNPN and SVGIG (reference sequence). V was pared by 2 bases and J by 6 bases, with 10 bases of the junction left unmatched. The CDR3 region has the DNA TGTGCCTGGAGTCCCTTTGGGACTAGCGGGGGCCCGGATACGCAGTATTTT. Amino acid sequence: CAWSPFGTSGGPDTQYF. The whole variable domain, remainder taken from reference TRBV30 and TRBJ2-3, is SQTIHQWPATLVQPVGSPLSLECTVEGTSNPNLYWYRQAAGRGLQLLFYSVGIGQISSEVPQNLSASRPQDRQFILSSKKLLLSDSGFYLCAWSPFGTSGGPDTQYFGPGTRLTVL.

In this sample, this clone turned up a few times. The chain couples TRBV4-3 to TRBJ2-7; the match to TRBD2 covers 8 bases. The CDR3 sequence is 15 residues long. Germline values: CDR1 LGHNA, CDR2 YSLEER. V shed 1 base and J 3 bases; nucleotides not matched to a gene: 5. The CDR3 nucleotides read TGCGCCAGCAGCCAAGCCACCAGCGGGAGCTACGAGCAGTACTTC. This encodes CASSQATSGSYEQYF.

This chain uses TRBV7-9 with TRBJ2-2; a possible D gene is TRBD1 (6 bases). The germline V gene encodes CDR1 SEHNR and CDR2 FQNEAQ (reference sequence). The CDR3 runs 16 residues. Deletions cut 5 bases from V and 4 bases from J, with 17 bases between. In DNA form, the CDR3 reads TGTGCCAGCAGCGTCCGGGACATTTTTATCACCGGGGAGCTGTTTTTT. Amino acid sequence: CASSVRDIFITGELFF.

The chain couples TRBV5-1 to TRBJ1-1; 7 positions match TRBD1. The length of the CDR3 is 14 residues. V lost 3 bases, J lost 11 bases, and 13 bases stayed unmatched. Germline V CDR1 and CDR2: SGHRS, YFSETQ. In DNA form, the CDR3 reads TGCGCCAGCAGCTCCACAGGGGACTTCATAAGGGCTTTCTTT. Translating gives CASSSTGDFIRAFF.

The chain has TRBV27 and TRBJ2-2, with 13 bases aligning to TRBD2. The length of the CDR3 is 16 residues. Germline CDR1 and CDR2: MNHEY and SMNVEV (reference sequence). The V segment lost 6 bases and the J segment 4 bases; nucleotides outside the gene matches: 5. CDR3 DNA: TGTGCCAGCAGGAGGACTAGCGGGAGCACCACCGGGGAGCTGTTTTTT. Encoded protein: CASRRTSGSTTGELFF.

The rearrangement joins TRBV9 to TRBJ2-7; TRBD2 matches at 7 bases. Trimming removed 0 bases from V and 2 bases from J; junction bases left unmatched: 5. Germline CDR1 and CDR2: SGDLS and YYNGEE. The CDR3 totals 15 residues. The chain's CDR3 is CASSVGGSSPYEQYF. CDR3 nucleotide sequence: TGTGCCAGCAGCGTAGGCGGGAGTAGCCCCTACGAGCAGTACTTC.

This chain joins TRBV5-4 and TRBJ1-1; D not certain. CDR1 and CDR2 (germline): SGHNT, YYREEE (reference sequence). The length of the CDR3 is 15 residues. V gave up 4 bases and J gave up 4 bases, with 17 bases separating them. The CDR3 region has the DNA TGTGCCAGCAGCCCCCTCGGCAGGTCAAGCACTGAAGCTTTCTTT. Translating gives CASSPLGRSSTEAFF.